A single sample is the source of the 18 T cell receptor beta chains below, sequenced in a study of CD8 T cells in ankylosing spondylitis. TCRdb redid the calling of the 5' RACE reads with MiXCR, one entry per CDR3 protein. The profile shows a few hundred thousand distinct CDR3 sequences, more than 20% of them singletons. No antigen has been identified for these receptors. Study results and limitations: Seemingly distinctive of ankylosing spondylitis blood was a TCR beta motif formed by eight highly homologous variants.

The source material was blood, either unsorted or a sorted T cell fraction (not recorded which). The receptors were gathered from a male donor with ankylosing spondylitis.

This clonotype has a handful of counts. The chain recombines TRBV12-3 or TRBV12-4 with TRBJ2-7; 12 nucleotides agree with TRBD2. CDR3 size: 14 residues. With 5 bases clipped from V and 5 bases from J, the junction kept 4 bases outside the gene matches. DNA of the CDR3: TGTGCCAGCAGTCCGACTAGCGGGAGCGACGAGCAGTACTTC. Amino acids: CASSPTSGSDEQYF.

The chain employs TRBV7-9 and TRBJ2-1, with 9 nucleotides matching TRBD2. Germline trimming cut 8 bases from V and 13 bases from J; bases unmatched to any gene: 9. CDR3 length: 12 residues. The germline V gene encodes CDR1 SEHNR and CDR2 FQNEAQ (reference sequence). The CDR3: CASQSQREDQFF. CDR3 bases: TGTGCCAGCCAATCCCAGCGGGAGGATCAGTTCTTC.

The rearrangement uses TRBV5-1 and TRBJ1-1; TRBD1 agrees at 8 bases. With V trimmed by 4 bases and J by 7 bases, 21 bases remained unmatched. Germline V gene data show CDR1 as SGHRS and CDR2 as YFSETQ. The CDR3 is made up of 18 amino acids. Here the CDR3 reads CASSLLPGQATFGGEAFF. DNA for the CDR3: TGCGCCAGCAGCCTATTACCGGGACAGGCAACTTTTGGGGGTGAAGCTTTCTTT.

This clonotype was observed at least ten times. The chain has TRBV6-2 or TRBV6-3 and TRBJ1-2, with a possible D match to TRBD1 (5 bases). The CDR3 is 12 amino acids. The V gene lost 4 bases and the J gene lost 6 bases, with 9 bases spanning the gap. CDR1 and CDR2 from the germline V gene are MNHEY and SVGEGT. The CDR3 DNA sequence: TGTGCCAGCAGTTTCTGGGGCGATGGCTACACCTTC. Translated: CASSFWGDGYTF.

This clonotype turned up a few times. CDR3 in DNA: TGTGCCAGCAGTTTAAGTTTGTGGCTAGCGGGAGTCGAGCAGTACTTC. Translation gives CASSLSLWLAGVEQYF. V and J are TRBV12-3 or TRBV12-4 and TRBJ2-7; 10 bases match TRBD2. Trimming cost V 2 bases and J 6 bases; bases outside gene matches: 10. The CDR3 totals 16 residues.

The chain carries TRBV2 and TRBJ2-3, with 12 bases matching TRBD2. The J segment lost 7 bases and the V segment lost 2 bases, leaving 1 base of the junction unmatched. This CDR3 has 14 residues. Germline assignment: CDR1 SNHLY and CDR2 FYNNEI. The CDR3 DNA reads TGTGCCAGCAGTGAAACTAGCGGGAGGAATACGCAGTATTTT. Translating gives CASSETSGRNTQYF.

For the CDR3, the DNA is TGTGCCAGCGTAGACAGGGACTTTGACGGCTACACCTTC. It specifies CASVDRDFDGYTF. The chain employs TRBV25-1 and TRBJ1-2; TRBD1 aligns across 7 bases. Germline V gives CDR1 MGHDK, CDR2 SYGVNS. V dropped 8 bases and J dropped 8; count of bases not matched to a gene: 11. The CDR3 runs 13 residues.

The chain links TRBV20-1 to TRBJ2-7; D may correspond to TRBD1 or TRBD2 (5 bases each). V was clipped by 3 bases and J by 2 bases, with 17 bases between them. Germline assignment: CDR1 DFQATT and CDR2 SNEGSKA (reference sequence). This CDR3 region has 15 residues. CDR3 bases: TGCAGTGCTAGTAAAGTGAGGGGTTCCACCTACGAGCAGTACTTC. Encoded protein: CSASKVRGSTYEQYF.

This rearrangement joins TRBV7-2 to TRBJ2-3, with 7 bases matching TRBD2. V lost 4 bases, J lost 5 bases, and 15 bases stayed unmatched. The CDR3 has 17 amino acids. Germline assignment: CDR1 SGHTA and CDR2 FQGNSA. This chain's CDR3 is CASSSIAGHISGDTQYF. CDR3 bases: TGTGCCAGCAGCTCTATAGCGGGCCATATATCGGGAGATACGCAGTATTTT.

This clonotype was seen repeatedly, ten times or more. This chain links TRBV7-8 with TRBJ2-1, with 7 bases matching TRBD1. The ends lost 5 bases at V and 8 bases at J; junction bases unmatched: 9. CDR1 and CDR2 from the germline V gene are SGHVS and FQNEAQ. This CDR3 contains 14 residues. The chain's CDR3 is CASSPTLGGDEQFF. CDR3 sequence (DNA): TGTGCCAGCAGCCCTACGTTAGGGGGCGATGAGCAGTTCTTC.

This clonotype occurred a few times. The DNA of the CDR3 is TGTGCCAGCAGTTCCACCACGCCAGGGGGTCAGCCCCAGCATTTT. This encodes CASSSTTPGGQPQHF. The chain joins TRBV12-3 or TRBV12-4 to TRBJ1-5; 7 positions agree with TRBD1. CDR3 length equals 15 residues. Losses at the gene ends were 4 bases for V and 6 bases for J; bases not matched to a gene: 9.

V usage is TRBV20-1 and J usage is TRBJ2-1; D may be TRBD1 or TRBD2 (6 bases each). The CDR3 is made up of 15 amino acids. Between the trimmed V and J ends, which lost 2 bases and 3 bases, there was a span of 14 bases. Per the germline V gene, CDR1 is DFQATT and CDR2 is SNEGSKA (reference sequence). The CDR3 reads CSARRGGPVYNEQFF. CDR3 DNA: TGCAGTGCTAGAAGAGGGGGGCCGGTCTACAATGAGCAGTTCTTC.

The chain couples TRBV11-2 to TRBJ2-7; TRBD1 agrees at 8 bases. The trim removed 1 base at V and 4 bases at J, leaving 6 bases unmatched. The V gene's germline CDR1 is SGHAT and CDR2 FQNNGV. This CDR3 comprises 15 residues. In DNA form, the CDR3 reads TGTGCCAGCAGCTTAGCGTCAGGGGGCCGGTACGAGCAGTACTTC. It translates to CASSLASGGRYEQYF.

The gene calls are TRBV4-3 and TRBJ2-7; 11 bases are a match to TRBD2. Germline loops: CDR1 LGHNA, CDR2 YSLEER. V lost 6 bases and J lost 2; bases outside the gene matches: 6. The CDR3 has 15 residues. The CDR3 region is CASSSSSGRAYEQYF. In DNA, the CDR3 is TGCGCCAGCAGTAGCAGTAGCGGGAGGGCCTACGAGCAGTACTTC.

The chain links TRBV10-3 to TRBJ2-5; D possibly uses TRBD1 or TRBD2 (5 bases each). Trimming took 11 bases from V and 7 from J, leaving 14 bases between them. This CDR3 spans 11 amino acids. Germline V lookup: CDR1 ENHRY, CDR2 SYGVKD. CDR3 amino acids: CAVRTGGTQYF. The CDR3 nucleotides read TGTGCCGTAAGGACTGGGGGGACCCAGTACTTC.

This clonotype was seen just once. The chain combines TRBV20-1 with TRBJ2-5, with D possibly TRBD2 on 6 matching bases. Trimming left V 2 bases short and J 7 bases short, with 23 bases between. The CDR3 totals 16 residues. In germline, CDR1 is DFQATT, CDR2 SNEGSKA (reference sequence). CDR3 amino acids: CSARSSRDTTVGTQYF. CDR3 nucleotide sequence: TGCAGTGCTAGATCCTCGCGGGATACCACGGTTGGGACCCAGTACTTC.

This clonotype was seen a handful of times. The rearrangement links TRBV7-9 to TRBJ2-7; 7 bases are shared with TRBD2. This CDR3 is 12 amino acids long. V lost 2 bases, J lost 7 bases, and 2 bases stayed unmatched. Germline CDR1 and CDR2: SEHNR and FQNEAQ (reference sequence). Here the CDR3 DNA reads TGTGCCAGCAGCTTAAGCGGGGTTGAGCAGTACTTC. Protein: CASSLSGVEQYF.

This chain links TRBV20-1 with TRBJ1-1; TRBD1 might be the D (6 bases). Germline V gene sequence: CDR1 DFQATT, CDR2 SNEGSKA (reference sequence). V was clipped by 6 bases and J by 3 bases, with 17 bases between them. The CDR3 contains 14 residues. This CDR3 is CSAPLVGGHTEAFF. Written as DNA, the CDR3 is TGCAGTGCCCCTCTCGTAGGGGGTCACACTGAAGCTTTCTTT.